The next 10 T cell receptor beta chains were all read from a single sample in a study of blood T cell repertoires in COVID-19. Only in-frame clones appear in the TCRdb table, and some are missing; sequencing was by immunoSEQ multiplex PCR. The sample contains more than 60,000 clones, 65% to 90% of which appear only once. Material: peripheral blood. The receptors were sampled from a human donor in a cohort sampled during active COVID-19.

The chain recombines TRBV18 with TRBJ1-2; D is uncertain. The CDR3 is 12 amino acids. Germline CDR1 and CDR2: KGHSH and LQKENI. Trimming shortened V by 2 bases and J by 6 bases, and 7 bases separated the two germline ends. The CDR3 protein is CASSPNGDGYTF. The CDR3 DNA reads as TGTGCCAGCTCACCAAACGGGGATGGCTACACCTTC.

The J gene is TRBJ2-3, the V gene TRBV11-2; the match to TRBD2 covers 7 bases. The V gene end was trimmed by 4 bases and the J gene end by 7 bases; junction bases not matched to a gene: 14. This CDR3 region has 16 residues. Germline CDR1 is SGHAT and CDR2 is FQNNGV. As DNA, the CDR3 is TGTGCCAGCAGCTGGCGTTGGGCGGGAGCCCCCTATACGCAGTATTTT. It codes for CASSWRWAGAPYTQYF.

The chain joins TRBV29-1 to TRBJ2-3; tentatively, D is TRBD2 (7 bases). The CDR3 covers 14 residues. CDR1 is SQVTM and CDR2 is ANQGSEA in the germline V gene. V was cut by 5 bases and J by 0 bases, with 12 bases left in between. The CDR3 region is CSVRGAPSTDTQYF. In DNA, the CDR3 is TGCAGCGTTCGGGGGGCACCCAGCACAGATACGCAGTATTTT.

This clone was picked up a small number of times. The chain is built from TRBV6-5 and TRBJ2-1; no reliable D call. The CDR3 covers 12 residues. Trimming removed 9 bases from V and 3 bases from J, with 9 bases in between. Germline CDR1 reads MNHEY; CDR2 reads SVGAGI. The CDR3 reads CASSGYYNEQFF. For the CDR3, the DNA is TGTGCCAGTTCAGGTTACTACAATGAGCAGTTCTTC.

The chain combines TRBV7-2 with TRBJ2-7, with D possibly matching TRBD1 (5 bases). Per germline, CDR1 SGHTA and CDR2 FQGNSA. This CDR3 has 15 residues. V lost 5 bases, J lost 2 bases, and 16 bases lay in between. This CDR3 is CASSPQPDTPYEQYF. Written as DNA, the CDR3 is TGTGCCAGCAGCCCCCAACCGGACACCCCCTACGAGCAGTACTTC.

The CDR3 DNA is TGTGCCAGCACCCGACTGGGCGGGGGGGCGGCAGATACGCAGTATTTT. Translation: CASTRLGGGAADTQYF. This chain links TRBV5-5 with TRBJ2-3; 9 positions agree with TRBD2. Per the germline V gene, CDR1 is SGHKS and CDR2 is YYEKEE (reference sequence). V dropped 6 bases and J dropped 4; count of bases not matched to a gene: 12. The CDR3 spans 16 residues.

The chain couples TRBV18 to TRBJ2-5; a weak D match, TRBD1 (5 bases). Trimming left V 1 base short and J 1 base short, with 7 bases between. There are 14 residues in the CDR3. Looked up from germline, CDR1 is KGHSH and CDR2 is LQKENI. The CDR3 reads CASSPLTGQETQYF. The DNA for the CDR3 is TGTGCCAGCTCACCACTAACAGGCCAAGAGACCCAGTACTTC.

The rearrangement links TRBV12-3 or TRBV12-4 to TRBJ2-5; D possibly corresponds to TRBD1 (6 bases). V was clipped by 6 bases and J by 2 bases, with 10 bases between them. CDR3 length: 13 amino acids. The CDR3 coding sequence is TGTGCCAGCAGGAGGACAGCACAAGAGACCCAGTACTTC. As protein: CASRRTAQETQYF.

The chain combines TRBV11-3 with TRBJ1-1; 7 bases align to TRBD1. CDR3 length: 14 residues. CDR1 is SGHNT and CDR2 is YENEEA in the germline V gene. The trim removed 5 bases at V and 7 bases at J, leaving 10 bases unmatched. CDR3 in amino acids: CASSVNRGSLEAFF. The CDR3 DNA follows: TGTGCCAGCAGCGTCAACAGGGGATCCCTTGAAGCTTTCTTT.

The chain couples TRBV5-6 to TRBJ2-2; D may be TRBD2 (5 bases). This CDR3 region has 16 residues. Looked up from germline, CDR1 is SGHDT and CDR2 is YYEEEE. Trimming pared 4 bases from V and 4 bases from J, leaving 17 bases between. Here the CDR3 DNA reads TGTGCCAGCAGCCGCCCCGGGAACCCGGGCACCGGGGAGCTGTTTTTT. Its translation: CASSRPGNPGTGELFF.